This TCR beta chain appears in the sequencing data of a study of cytomegalovirus exposure and HLA in healthy donors. Study-wide context: Unique TCR beta sequences numbering about 100 million came from some 200 million T cells in an earlier analysis. Findings and limits, study-wide: In a later analysis, a genetic analysis reported fewer productive-TCR N-insertions in an Asian-associated ancestry cluster than the cohort average. More than 15,000 TCR beta sequences were associated with HLA alleles at 0.05 false discovery rate in a later analysis.

The CDR3 has 20 amino acids. J was trimmed by 7 bases and V by 0 bases; bases with no gene match: 15. CDR1 is LGHNA, CDR2 YNFKEQ, per germline. The primer mix had 60 Vbeta and 13 Jbeta primers. The data were produced by immunoSEQ multiplex PCR, yet TCRdb's version contains in-frame clones alone and is incomplete. The table includes 100,000 to 130,000 clones, around 76% detected once. To note about this clone: Antigen unknown.

The rearrangement uses TRBV4-2 and TRBJ2-2, with 12 bases aligning to TRBD2. This TCR came from a man aged 18 to 35 in good health and CMV-seronegative. The specimen sequenced was PBMCs. The CDR3 DNA reads TGTGCCAGCAGCCAAGAAAGGATTTGGGAACTAGCGGGGGGAGACGGGGAGCTGTTTTTT. Amino acids: CASSQERIWELAGGDGELFF.